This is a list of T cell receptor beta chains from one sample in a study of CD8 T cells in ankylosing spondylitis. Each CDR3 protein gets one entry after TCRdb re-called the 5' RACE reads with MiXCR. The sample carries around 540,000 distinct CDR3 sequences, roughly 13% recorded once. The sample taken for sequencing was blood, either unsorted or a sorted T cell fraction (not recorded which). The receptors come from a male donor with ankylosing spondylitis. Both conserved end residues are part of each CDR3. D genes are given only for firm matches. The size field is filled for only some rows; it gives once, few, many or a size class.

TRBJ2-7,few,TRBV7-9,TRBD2,CASSLLLAGAYEQYF,TGTGCCAGCAGCTTACTACTAGCGGGAGCCTACGAGCAGTACTTC
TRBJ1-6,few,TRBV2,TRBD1,CASRPGTANSPLHF,TGTGCCAGCAGACCCGGGACAGCTAATTCACCCCTCCACTTT
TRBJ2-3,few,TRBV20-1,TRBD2,CSARDWASGHTDTQYF,TGCAGTGCTAGAGATTGGGCTAGCGGCCACACAGATACGCAGTATTTT
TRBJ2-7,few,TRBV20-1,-,CSASVRPYEQYF,TGCAGTGCCAGCGTGCGGCCCTACGAGCAGTACTTC
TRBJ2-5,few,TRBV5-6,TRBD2,CASSWGLAVQETQYF,TGTGCCAGCAGCTGGGGACTAGCGGTCCAAGAGACCCAGTACTTC
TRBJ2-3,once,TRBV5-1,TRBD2,CASSDKRGHTDTQYF,TGCGCCAGCAGCGATAAGCGGGGCCACACAGATACGCAGTATTTT
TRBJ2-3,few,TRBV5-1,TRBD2,CASSLELADRTDTQYF,TGCGCCAGCAGCTTGGAACTAGCGGACCGCACAGATACGCAGTATTTT
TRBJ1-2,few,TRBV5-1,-,CASSLGVTNYGYTF,TGCGCCAGCAGCTTGGGGGTTACTAACTATGGCTACACCTTC
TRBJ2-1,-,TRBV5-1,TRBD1,CASSGGQGPHNEQFF,TGCGCCAGCAGCGGGGGACAGGGTCCCCACAATGAGCAGTTCTTC
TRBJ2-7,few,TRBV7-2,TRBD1,CASSLHGTDYEQYF,TGTGCCAGCAGCTTGCATGGGACAGACTACGAGCAGTACTTC
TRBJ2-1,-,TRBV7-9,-,CASRASVYNEQFF,TGTGCCAGCCGGGCTAGCGTGTACAATGAGCAGTTCTTC
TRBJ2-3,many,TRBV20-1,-,CSARPGLSTDTQYF,TGCAGTGCTAGACCGGGACTTAGCACAGATACGCAGTATTTT
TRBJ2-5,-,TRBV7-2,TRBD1,CASSPTGTGVYETQYF,TGTGCCAGCAGCCCGACCGGGACAGGGGTTTATGAGACCCAGTACTTC
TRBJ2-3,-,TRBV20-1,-,CSARDMTSTDTQYF,TGCAGTGCTCGCGACATGACTAGCACAGATACGCAGTATTTT
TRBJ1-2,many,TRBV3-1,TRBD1,CASSHVPGQGGYGYTF,TGTGCCAGCAGCCATGTCCCGGGACAGGGGGGCTATGGCTACACCTTC
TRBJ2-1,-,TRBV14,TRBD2,CASSQSLAGVGEQFF,TGTGCCAGCAGCCAATCACTAGCGGGAGTAGGGGAGCAGTTCTTC
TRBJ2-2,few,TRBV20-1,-,CSAPRDKNTGELFF,TGCAGTGCGCCCCGGGACAAGAACACCGGGGAGCTGTTTTTT
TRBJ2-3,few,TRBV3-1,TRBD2,CASSLKGTSGTLYPDTQYF,TGTGCCAGCAGCCTGAAGGGGACTAGCGGGACTTTGTATCCAGATACGCAGTATTTT
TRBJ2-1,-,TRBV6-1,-,CASSGSTVSHRFF,TGTGCCAGCAGTGGATCGACAGTTTCCCATAGGTTCTTC